The source of this T cell receptor (beta chain) is a study of response to subunit inactivated influenza vaccine. In its sample, this clonotype was seen a few times. TCRdb reanalysed the RT-PCR reads using MiXCR and keeps one entry per CDR3 protein. The repertoire consists of 500,000 to 600,000 distinct CDR3 sequences, with around 10% occurring once and the leading ten covering about 10%. These records were also assigned to another study, of T cells expressing NK-cell markers. That work states: 5'RACE template switching with UMIs generated TCR beta cDNA. Underlying the TCR beta repertoires were sorted CD3+CD56+NKG2C+, CD3+CD56+NKG2C- and CD3+CD56-NKG2C+ T cells. Sequenced donors, eight in total, included seven who were HCMV-seropositive and one who was seronegative. The authors applied an anti-gamma-delta TCR antibody in several experiments, and it restricted sorting to alpha-beta TCR T cells. In a few donors, dominant clonotypes made up about 28.3-60.1% of CD3+CD56-NKG2C+ cells.

Sample: PBMCs from blood, taken on the day of vaccination. This clonotype was obtained from a man aged 45-60 years who received an inactivated influenza vaccine.

CDR3 region: CASSPAQSNQPQHF. The DNA for the CDR3 is TGTGCCAGCTCACCGGCCCAGAGCAATCAGCCCCAGCATTTT. The chain has TRBV18 and TRBJ1-5; D call uncertain. Germline-derived CDR1 and CDR2 are KGHSH and LQKENI. V was clipped by 3 bases and J by 1 base, with 7 bases between them. The CDR3 consists of 14 residues.